The 17 T cell receptor beta chains below all came from one sample that was sequenced in a study of cytomegalovirus exposure and HLA in healthy donors. Amplification used 60 Vbeta primers and 13 Jbeta primers. Method: immunoSEQ multiplex PCR; TCRdb's copy keeps in-frame clones and lacks some. The table lists 30,000 to 35,000 clones, with 3.4% in the top ten. The sample comprised PBMCs. These receptors all stem from a middle-aged woman in good health and CMV-seropositive.

The V and J genes are TRBV28 and TRBJ1-4, with 10 bases aligning to TRBD1. The CDR3 contains 15 residues. J was trimmed by 8 bases and V by 3 bases; bases with no gene match: 6. Looked up from germline, CDR1 is MDHEN and CDR2 is SYDVKM. The CDR3 region is CASSFRTGGGEKLFF. The CDR3 DNA reads as TGTGCCAGCAGTTTCCGGACAGGGGGAGGCGAAAAACTGTTTTTT.

The genes are TRBV27 and TRBJ1-1, with 8 bases lining up with TRBD1. The germline V gene encodes CDR1 MNHEY and CDR2 SMNVEV (reference sequence). This CDR3 spans 10 amino acids. V dropped 8 bases and J dropped 11; count of bases not matched to a gene: 4. CDR3 region: CASPTGGAFF. The CDR3 DNA sequence: TGTGCCAGCCCCACAGGGGGGGCTTTCTTT.

CDR3 region: CASSLVPTDTQYF. The CDR3 bases are TGTGCCAGCAGCTTGGTTCCTACAGATACGCAGTATTTT. This chain joins TRBV5-6 and TRBJ2-3; D is uncertain. Germline CDR1 and CDR2: SGHDT and YYEEEE. The CDR3 spans 13 residues. Deletions cut 0 bases from V and 3 bases from J, with 5 bases between.

The J gene is TRBJ2-1, the V gene TRBV6-1; tentatively, D is TRBD2 (5 bases). Germline CDR1 and CDR2: MNHNS and SASEGT. The CDR3 extends over 11 amino acids. Trimming cost V 5 bases and J 12 bases, with 11 bases left between them. CDR3 amino acids: CASSPREGQFF. The CDR3 coding sequence is TGTGCCAGCAGTCCCCGGGAAGGGCAGTTCTTC.

The V and J genes are TRBV25-1 and TRBJ2-3; TRBD1 agrees at 7 bases. From germline, CDR1 is MGHDK and CDR2 SYGVNS. V was clipped by 4 bases and J by 4 bases; unmatched bases: 2. The CDR3 has 13 amino acids. The CDR3 region has the DNA TGTGCCAGCAGTGTCCAGGGGGCAGATACGCAGTATTTT. Translating gives CASSVQGADTQYF.

For this clone: A junction boundary mismatches the germline segment, possibly from a read error. The V call is TRBV30, the J call TRBJ2-1, with D possibly matching TRBD2 (6 bases). This CDR3 region has 15 residues. Germline V gene data show CDR1 as GTSNPN and CDR2 as SVGIG (reference sequence). The CDR3 loop reads CAGSVESGPHNEQFF. Here the CDR3 DNA reads TGTGCCGGGAGTGTAGAGAGCGGGCCACACAATGAGCAGTTCTTC.

The rearrangement joins TRBV4-2 to TRBJ1-2; tentatively, D is TRBD1 (5 bases). CDR1 is LGHNA, CDR2 YNFKEQ, per germline. The CDR3 has 15 residues. Deletions cut 0 bases from V and 2 bases from J, with 10 bases between. DNA for the CDR3: TGTGCCAGCAGCCAAGATAGGGGTGGGAACTATGGCTACACCTTC. This encodes CASSQDRGGNYGYTF.

The genes are TRBV19 and TRBJ1-5, with 9 bases aligning to TRBD1. Germline V gene sequence: CDR1 LNHDA, CDR2 SQIVND (reference sequence). The CDR3 runs to 15 residues. V shed 6 bases, J shed 6 bases, and the junction held 9 bases outside the gene matches. This CDR3 is CASRAGDRVLQPQHF. The CDR3, as DNA: TGTGCCAGTAGAGCCGGGGACAGGGTTCTTCAGCCCCAGCATTTT.

The chain employs TRBV5-4 and TRBJ2-3; D is undetermined. V lost 6 bases to trimming and J lost 5 bases, with 16 bases between them. The V gene's germline CDR1 is SGHNT and CDR2 YYREEE (reference sequence). This CDR3 has 14 amino acids. DNA for the CDR3: TGTGCCAGCACCCCGTCGGTCCGAGAAGATACGCAGTATTTT. It is translated as CASTPSVREDTQYF.

The chain is built from TRBV27 and TRBJ2-7; D not resolved. The germline V gene encodes CDR1 MNHEY and CDR2 SMNVEV (reference sequence). V was shortened by 2 bases and J by 2 bases, with 10 bases between the two germline ends. The CDR3 consists of 14 residues. Here the CDR3 DNA reads TGTGCCAGCAGTTTAAACCGAGAAACCTACGAGCAGTACTTC. This gives the protein CASSLNRETYEQYF.

The chain uses TRBV30 and TRBJ2-3; D perhaps matches TRBD1 (6 bases). Germline CDR1 is GTSNPN and CDR2 is SVGIG (reference sequence). V lost 1 base and J 9 bases, leaving 8 bases between the germline ends. The CDR3 runs to 11 residues. The CDR3 sequence: CAWSGTGTQYF. CDR3 DNA sequence: TGTGCCTGGAGTGGTACAGGGACGCAGTATTTT.

The rearrangement uses TRBV4-1 and TRBJ2-6; D not resolved. V lost 1 base, J lost 0 bases, and 4 bases lay in between. CDR3 length: 15 residues. Germline V gene data show CDR1 as MGHRA and CDR2 as YSYEKL. CDR3 residues: CASSQANSGANVLTF. The CDR3 bases are TGCGCCAGCAGCCAAGCTAACTCTGGGGCCAACGTCCTGACTTTC.

The chain uses TRBV5-1 and TRBJ1-2; 7 bases line up with TRBD1. After removal of 4 bases from V and 4 bases from J, the junction contained 10 bases not matched to a gene. Germline CDR1 and CDR2: SGHRS and YFSETQ. CDR3 length: 15 residues. CDR3 coding DNA: TGCGCCAGCAGCCCTATAGTAGGGGGCGTCTATGGCTACACCTTC. Protein sequence: CASSPIVGGVYGYTF.

The rearrangement links TRBV14 to TRBJ2-3; 7 positions match TRBD2. CDR3 length equals 17 residues. Germline CDR1 and CDR2: SGHDN and FVKESK. V dropped 0 bases and J dropped 3; count of bases not matched to a gene: 9. The CDR3 region has the DNA TGTGCCAGCAGCCAAGAGACGCTAGCGGTAAGGACAGATACGCAGTATTTT. Translated: CASSQETLAVRTDTQYF. Full variable domain (remainder filled in from reference TRBV14 and TRBJ2-3): EAGVTQFPSHSVIEKGQTVTLRCDPISGHDNLYWYRRVMGKEIKFLLHFVKESKQDESGMPNNRFLAERTGGTYSTLKVQPAELEDSGVYFCASSQETLAVRTDTQYFGPGTRLTVL.

The chain has TRBV29-1 and TRBJ2-1, with 11 bases lining up with TRBD1. The trim removed 6 bases at V and 7 bases at J, leaving 11 bases unmatched. Germline lookup yields CDR1 SQVTM and CDR2 ANQGSEA. This CDR3 comprises 15 residues. CDR3 in DNA: TGCAGCGTCCAACGGACAGGGGGCCTCGGAAATGAGCAGTTCTTC. Amino acid sequence: CSVQRTGGLGNEQFF.

J is TRBJ1-1 and V is TRBV9, with 7 bases aligning to TRBD1. Germline CDR1 reads SGDLS; CDR2 reads YYNGEE. The CDR3 sequence is 13 residues long. V lost 7 bases and J lost 1; bases outside the gene matches: 4. This CDR3 reads CASGQVRNTEAFF. In DNA, the CDR3 is TGTGCCAGCGGACAGGTGAGGAACACTGAAGCTTTCTTT.

The chain joins TRBV2 to TRBJ2-3; TRBD2 aligns across 7 bases. The CDR3 contains 16 residues. Germline V gene sequence: CDR1 SNHLY, CDR2 FYNNEI. The DNA of the CDR3 is TGTGCGTCTCGAGACGGGAGGATTACTAGCACAGATACGCAGTATTTT. Encoded protein: CASRDGRITSTDTQYF.